One sample yielded the 15 T cell receptor beta chains listed below, sequenced in a study of T cell responses to AZD1222 COVID-19 vaccine. The assay was immunoSEQ multiplex PCR, and TCRdb's table has in-frame clones only and misses some. The table records roughly 65,000 clones, 85% to 90% of them present only once. This specimen consisted of peripheral blood, obtained on day 0 of AZD1222 vaccination. The receptors stem from an adult in good health.

V gene TRBV7-2 combines with J gene TRBJ2-1, with D perhaps matching TRBD1 (5 bases). Germline lookup yields CDR1 SGHTA and CDR2 FQGNSA. The CDR3 covers 11 residues. V gave up 7 bases and J gave up 7 bases, with 8 bases separating them. CDR3 sequence reads: CASTYRNEQFF. The DNA for the CDR3 is TGTGCCAGCACGTACAGGAATGAGCAGTTCTTC.

The chain is built from TRBV18 and TRBJ1-4; a possible D gene is TRBD1 (6 bases). This CDR3 has 16 amino acids. CDR1 is KGHSH, CDR2 LQKENI, per germline. V was cut by 3 bases and J by 7 bases, with 18 bases left in between. DNA for the CDR3: TGTGCCAGCTCACCGCGGGGCGCAGGGGAAGGTGAAAAACTGTTTTTT. This sequence encodes CASSPRGAGEGEKLFF.

Here the CDR3 DNA reads TGTGCCAGCAGCCTAGGGTGGACAGGGGTCGAGCAGTACTTC. As protein: CASSLGWTGVEQYF. The V and J genes are TRBV11-2 and TRBJ2-7; 9 bases fit TRBD1. This CDR3 comprises 14 residues. J gave up 6 bases and V 5 bases, and 8 bases lay outside the gene matches. CDR1 is SGHAT and CDR2 is FQNNGV in the germline V gene. Filled out from reference TRBV11-2 and TRBJ2-7, the complete variable domain reads EAGVAQSPRYKIIEKRQSVAFWCNPISGHATLYWYQQILGQGPKLLIQFQNNGVVDDSQLPKDRFSAERLKGVDSTLKIQPAKLEDSAVYLCASSLGWTGVEQYFGPGTRLTVT.

The chain couples TRBV5-1 to TRBJ1-2; maybe TRBD1 (5 bases). Per the germline V gene, CDR1 is SGHRS and CDR2 is YFSETQ. This CDR3 contains 14 residues. V dropped 0 bases and J dropped 2 bases, with 8 bases sitting between them. This chain's CDR3 is CASSLGDGNYGYTF. The CDR3 region has the DNA TGCGCCAGCAGCTTGGGGGACGGAAACTATGGCTACACCTTC. Full variable domain (missing parts from reference TRBV5-1 and TRBJ1-2): KAGVTQTPRYLIKTRGQQVTLSCSPISGHRSVSWYQQTPGQGLQFLFEYFSETQRNKGNFPGRFSGRQFSNSRSEMNVSTLELGDSALYLCASSLGDGNYGYTFGSGTRLTVV.

J is TRBJ1-3 and V is TRBV11-1; 12 bases line up with TRBD1. The germline gives CDR1 SGHAT, CDR2 FQDESV (reference sequence). This CDR3 has 14 amino acids. V lost 5 bases to trimming and J lost 8 bases; unmatched junction nucleotides: 4. CDR3 in DNA: TGTGCCAGCAGCCGGGACAGGGGGCAAGACACCATATATTTT. As protein: CASSRDRGQDTIYF.

The chain links TRBV24-1 to TRBJ2-3; 14 bases agree with TRBD2. Trimming at V came to 4 bases and at J to 4 bases, leaving 3 bases not matched to a gene. The CDR3 runs 16 residues. Germline lookup yields CDR1 KGHDR and CDR2 SFDVKD. In DNA, the CDR3 is TGTGCCACCAGTGAAGGACTAGCGGGAGGAGCAGATACGCAGTATTTT. It encodes CATSEGLAGGADTQYF.

The chain joins TRBV5-6 to TRBJ1-2; D remains ambiguous. The CDR3 has 17 residues. Trimming took 2 bases from V and 1 from J, leaving 18 bases between them. Germline V gene data show CDR1 as SGHDT and CDR2 as YYEEEE. CDR3: CASSFAFDESLNYGYTF. The CDR3, as DNA: TGTGCCAGCAGCTTTGCCTTCGACGAGAGCCTTAACTATGGCTACACCTTC. The complete variable domain, with remaining parts taken from reference TRBV5-6 and TRBJ1-2, reads DAGVTQSPTHLIKTRGQQVTLRCSPKSGHDTVSWYQQALGQGPQFIFQYYEEEERQRGNFPDRFSGHQFPNYSSELNVNALLLGDSALYLCASSFAFDESLNYGYTFGSGTRLTVV.

The V call is TRBV30, the J call TRBJ2-1, with 9 bases lining up with TRBD1. The germline V gene has CDR1 GTSNPN and CDR2 SVGIG (reference sequence). Trimming removed 4 bases from V and 4 bases from J; junction bases left unmatched: 5. The CDR3 contains 14 residues. For the CDR3, the DNA is TGTGCCTGGATACAGGGGGCCCAGTACAATGAGCAGTTCTTC. Protein sequence: CAWIQGAQYNEQFF. The full variable domain, with the rest looked up from reference TRBV30 and TRBJ2-1, is SQTIHQWPATLVQPVGSPLSLECTVEGTSNPNLYWYRQAAGRGLQLLFYSVGIGQISSEVPQNLSASRPQDRQFILSSKKLLLSDSGFYLCAWIQGAQYNEQFFGPGTRLTVL.

CDR3 nucleotides: TGTGCCAGCAGGGGGCACCGCGTTGGGCCCGCCTACGAGCAGTACTTC. Protein product: CASRGHRVGPAYEQYF. The genes are TRBV27 and TRBJ2-7, with a tentative D call TRBD1 (5 bases). V was clipped by 6 bases and J by 2 bases, with 20 bases between them. The CDR3 consists of 16 residues. CDR1 and CDR2 from the germline V gene are MNHEY and SMNVEV (reference sequence).

This clone was recorded once. V and J are TRBV19 and TRBJ2-7, with D perhaps TRBD1 (6 bases). This CDR3 spans 15 amino acids. V dropped 1 base and J dropped 2 bases, with 12 bases sitting between them. The germline CDR1 and CDR2 sequences are LNHDA and SQIVND (reference sequence). CDR3 DNA: TGTGCCAGTAGTATAGGGACAGAATACCCCTACGAGCAGTACTTC. Protein sequence: CASSIGTEYPYEQYF.

V is TRBV19 and J is TRBJ1-2; 7 nucleotides line up with TRBD1. This CDR3 has 14 amino acids. V dropped 7 bases and J dropped 4; count of bases not matched to a gene: 9. Germline V gene data show CDR1 as LNHDA and CDR2 as SQIVND (reference sequence). DNA for the CDR3: TGTGCCAGTAAAATTCCAGGGGGGTCCTATGGCTACACCTTC. Its protein is CASKIPGGSYGYTF.

The chain is built from TRBV11-2 and TRBJ2-1; no definite D call. V lost 4 bases and J lost 4, with 11 bases in between. This CDR3 spans 14 amino acids. Germline CDR1 is SGHAT and CDR2 is FQNNGV. This CDR3 reads CASSSSGGYNEQFF. CDR3 coding DNA: TGTGCCAGCAGCTCATCAGGTGGATACAATGAGCAGTTCTTC.

This chain uses TRBV2 with TRBJ2-5; perhaps D is TRBD1 or TRBD2 (5 bases each). Germline V gene lookup returns CDR1 SNHLY and CDR2 FYNNEI. The V end was cut by 6 bases, the J end by 5 bases, with 19 bases between. This CDR3 is built from 15 residues. The CDR3 protein is CASSQQDLPWETQYF. The CDR3 region has the DNA TGTGCCAGCAGCCAACAGGACTTGCCGTGGGAGACCCAGTACTTC.

The V and J genes are TRBV3-1 (or the pseudogene TRBV3-2) and TRBJ2-1, with a weak D call TRBD1 (5 bases). CDR1 is LGHDT and CDR2 is YNNKEL in the germline V gene (reference sequence). Trimming shortened V by 1 base and J by 9 bases, and 16 bases separated the two germline ends. The CDR3 runs 15 residues. CDR3 sequence: CASSQGRVLSIEQFF. The CDR3 DNA follows: TGTGCCAGCAGCCAAGGCAGGGTCCTCTCCATTGAGCAGTTCTTC.

This chain joins TRBV19 and TRBJ2-7; 8 bases fit TRBD1. The J segment lost 2 bases and the V segment lost 4 bases, leaving 4 bases of the junction unmatched. CDR1 and CDR2 from the germline V gene are LNHDA and SQIVND (reference sequence). The CDR3 covers 14 residues. This CDR3 is CASSNGQGAYEQYF. The CDR3 DNA reads as TGTGCCAGTAGTAATGGACAGGGTGCCTACGAGCAGTACTTC.